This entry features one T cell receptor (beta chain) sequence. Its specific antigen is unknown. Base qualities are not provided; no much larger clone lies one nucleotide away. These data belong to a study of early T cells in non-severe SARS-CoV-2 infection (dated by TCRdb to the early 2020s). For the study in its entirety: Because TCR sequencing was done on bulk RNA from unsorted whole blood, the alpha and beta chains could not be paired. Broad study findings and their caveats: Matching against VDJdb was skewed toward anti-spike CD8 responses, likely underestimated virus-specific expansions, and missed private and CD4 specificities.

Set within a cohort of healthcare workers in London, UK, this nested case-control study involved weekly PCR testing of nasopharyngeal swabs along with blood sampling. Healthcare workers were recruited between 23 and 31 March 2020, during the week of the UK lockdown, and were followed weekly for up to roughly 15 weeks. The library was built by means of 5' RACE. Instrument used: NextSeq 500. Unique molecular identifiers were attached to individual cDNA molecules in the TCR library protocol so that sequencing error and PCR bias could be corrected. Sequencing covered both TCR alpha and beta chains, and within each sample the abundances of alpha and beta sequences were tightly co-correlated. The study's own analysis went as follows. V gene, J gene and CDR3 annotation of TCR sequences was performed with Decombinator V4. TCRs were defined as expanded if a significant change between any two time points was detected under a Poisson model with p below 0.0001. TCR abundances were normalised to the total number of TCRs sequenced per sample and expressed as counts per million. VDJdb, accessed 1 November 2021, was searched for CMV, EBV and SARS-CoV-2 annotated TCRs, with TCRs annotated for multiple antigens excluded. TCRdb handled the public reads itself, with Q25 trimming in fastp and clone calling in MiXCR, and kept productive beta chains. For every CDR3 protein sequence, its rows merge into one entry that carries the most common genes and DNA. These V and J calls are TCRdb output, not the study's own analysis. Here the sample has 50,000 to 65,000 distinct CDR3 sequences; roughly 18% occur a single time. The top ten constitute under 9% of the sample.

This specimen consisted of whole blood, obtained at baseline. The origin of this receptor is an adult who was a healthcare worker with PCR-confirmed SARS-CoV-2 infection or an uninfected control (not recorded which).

The DNA sequence is TGTGCCAGCAGCGAGGGGGTTTCTGGAAACACCATATATTTT. This gives the protein CASSEGVSGNTIYF. Rearrangement joined TRBV7-6 to TRBJ1-3; D gene: possibly TRBD1, on 6 matching bases. The CDR3 starts with the cysteine, ends with the phenylalanine, and has 14 residues. This entry keeps only the CDR3 DNA: 42 bases, framed from base 1. The germline V gene yields SGHVS for CDR1 and FNYEAQ for CDR2. V is pared back by 5 bases and J by 1 base, with 9 bases lying between the germline termini.